Presented here are 23 T cell receptor beta chains from one specimen sequenced in a study of post-analysis software for immune sequencing data. Incorporated into the TCR beta cDNA libraries were unique molecular identifiers, which served to reduce PCR and sequencing biases. TCRdb redid the calling of the PCR reads with MiXCR, one entry per CDR3 protein. In the table there are hundreds of thousands of distinct CDR3 sequences, just under 30% of which are singletons. No antigens are known for them. General observations from the study: There were several TRBV segments more frequent in patients than controls, and TRBV5-6, TRBV5-1 and TRBV20-1 were among them.

The sequenced sample consisted of blood. The receptors were gathered from a girl aged 5 to 17 with multiple sclerosis.

This clonotype has at least ten counts. In DNA, the CDR3 is TGCAGTGCCGAAAACGACAGGCTGATACATGAGCAGTTCTTC. This encodes CSAENDRLIHEQFF. The V and J genes are TRBV20-1 and TRBJ2-1, with a possible D match to TRBD1 (6 bases). In germline, CDR1 is DFQATT, CDR2 SNEGSKA (reference sequence). Trimming took off 6 bases at V and 8 bases at J, with 20 bases between the two ends. This CDR3 has 14 amino acids.

The chain is built from TRBV3-1 and TRBJ2-5, with TRBD1 as a possible D gene (6 bases). Germline-derived CDR1 and CDR2 are LGHDT and YNNKEL (reference sequence). This CDR3 comprises 14 residues. V gave up 1 base and J gave up 7 bases, with 13 bases separating them. The CDR3 loop is CASSQGAQGMTQYF. DNA of the CDR3: TGTGCCAGCAGCCAAGGAGCACAGGGTATGACCCAGTACTTC.

This clonotype was found a few times. The gene calls are TRBV6-6 and TRBJ1-2; D call uncertain. Trimming cost V 1 base and J 2 bases, with 11 bases left between them. From germline, CDR1 is MNHNY and CDR2 SVGAGI (reference sequence). The CDR3 runs 15 residues. As DNA, the CDR3 is TGTGCCAGCAGTTACTTGGGCGGCGCCAACTATGGCTACACCTTC. It encodes CASSYLGGANYGYTF.

The rearrangement joins TRBV20-1 to TRBJ2-7; TRBD2 is a possible D gene (5 bases). The CDR3 totals 13 residues. V lost 1 base and J 3 bases, leaving 10 bases between the germline ends. CDR1 DFQATT and CDR2 SNEGSKA come from the germline V gene (reference sequence). CDR3: CSARGIRDYEQYF. CDR3 DNA: TGCAGTGCTAGAGGGATCCGGGACTACGAGCAGTACTTC.

In this sample, this clonotype turned up a few times. This sequence joins TRBV28 and TRBJ1-5; 7 nucleotides agree with TRBD1. The CDR3 is 14 residues long. Germline-derived CDR1 and CDR2 are MDHEN and SYDVKM. Losses at the gene ends were 6 bases for V and 5 bases for J; bases not matched to a gene: 7. CDR3 DNA: TGTGCCAGCAGCCTCACAGGGGATCATCAGCCCCAGCATTTT. Translation gives CASSLTGDHQPQHF.

This rearrangement joins TRBV3-1 to TRBJ1-2; possible D gene TRBD1, 6 bases. Trimming cost V 4 bases and J 2 bases, with 11 bases left between them. The CDR3 covers 14 residues. CDR1 is LGHDT and CDR2 is YNNKEL in the germline V gene (reference sequence). The CDR3 region is CASSRAGANYGYTF. In DNA, the CDR3 is TGTGCCAGCAGCCGGGCAGGGGCCAACTATGGCTACACCTTC.

The chain employs TRBV7-2 and TRBJ2-7, with a tentative D call TRBD1 (6 bases). Per the germline V gene, CDR1 is SGHTA and CDR2 is FQGNSA. The CDR3 sequence is 17 residues long. Trimming took 4 bases from V and 2 from J, leaving 21 bases between them. The DNA for the CDR3 is TGTGCCAGCAGCTACCGGGACACCTCTATTGTTCCCTACGAGCAGTACTTC. Protein product: CASSYRDTSIVPYEQYF.

DNA of the CDR3: TGTGCCAGCAGAGGGACAGGTGGGGATTCACCCCTCCACTTT. The encoded protein is CASRGTGGDSPLHF. The chain combines TRBV12-3 or TRBV12-4 with TRBJ1-6; 8 bases map to TRBD1. The ends lost 6 bases at V and 8 bases at J; junction bases unmatched: 6. CDR3 length: 14 amino acids.

This clonotype was detected a few times. The V gene is TRBV10-3, the J gene TRBJ1-2, with 7 bases lining up with TRBD1. Germline V gene sequence: CDR1 ENHRY, CDR2 SYGVKD. J gave up 3 bases and V 6 bases, and 4 bases lay outside the gene matches. The CDR3 runs 13 residues. CDR3 DNA: TGTGCCATCAGGGGGGACAGTTACTATGGCTACACCTTC. As protein: CAIRGDSYYGYTF.

This clonotype was seen a handful of times. The chain uses TRBV2 and TRBJ1-2, with D tentatively TRBD1 (5 bases). CDR1 is SNHLY and CDR2 is FYNNEI in the germline V gene. The ends were cut back, 4 bases at V and 8 bases at J, with 11 bases in the middle. This CDR3 comprises 12 residues. The CDR3 DNA sequence: TGTGCCAGCAGTGTTTGGGGGGTAGGCTACACCTTC. Protein product: CASSVWGVGYTF.

This chain links TRBV12-3 or TRBV12-4 with TRBJ2-7; D is uncertain. This CDR3 contains 14 residues. V dropped 1 base and J dropped 3 bases, with 10 bases sitting between them. CDR3 bases: TGTGCCAGCAGTTTAGGAGTGGGCGGCTACGAGCAGTACTTC. This gives the protein CASSLGVGGYEQYF.

This clonotype was observed a handful of times. The chain uses TRBV6-1 and TRBJ2-7; 10 bases are shared with TRBD1. The CDR3 sequence is 13 residues long. The V gene's germline CDR1 is MNHNS and CDR2 SASEGT. V lost 7 bases to trimming and J lost 6 bases; unmatched junction nucleotides: 6. CDR3 nucleotides: TGTGCCAGCAACCGGGACAGGGGAATCGAGCAGTACTTC. Translating it yields CASNRDRGIEQYF.

The CDR3 region has the DNA TGTGCCAGCAGCGCGGGGCAGGGGAATGAAAAACTGTTTTTT. Its protein product is CASSAGQGNEKLFF. This chain joins TRBV7-2 and TRBJ1-4, with D possibly matching TRBD1 (6 bases). Trimming removed 5 bases at V and 5 bases at J, with 12 bases between. The germline CDR1 and CDR2 sequences are SGHTA and FQGNSA. This CDR3 is built from 14 residues. The full variable domain, in which reference TRBV7-2 and TRBJ1-4 provide the parts outside the CDR3, is GAGVSQSPSNKVTEKGKDVELRCDPISGHTALYWYRQSLGQGLEFLIYFQGNSAPDKSGLPSDRFSAERTGGSVSTLTIQRTQQEDSAVYLCASSAGQGNEKLFFGSGTQLSVL.

V gene TRBV20-1 combines with J gene TRBJ2-7, with 7 bases identical to TRBD1. Trimming took 5 bases from V and 6 from J; bases not matched to a gene: 10. Germline V lookup: CDR1 DFQATT, CDR2 SNEGSKA (reference sequence). The length of the CDR3 is 13 residues. The CDR3 DNA is TGCAGTGCTCGCCCCTGGACAGGACGCGAGCAGTACTTC. This gives the protein CSARPWTGREQYF.

The chain couples TRBV5-5 to TRBJ1-5; 8 nucleotides align to TRBD1. V lost 5 bases to trimming and J lost 10 bases; unmatched junction nucleotides: 11. This CDR3 spans 14 amino acids. Germline values: CDR1 SGHKS, CDR2 YYEKEE (reference sequence). CDR3 DNA sequence: TGTGCCAGCAGTCCTGGACAGGGATTTGGACCCCAGCATTTT. Residues: CASSPGQGFGPQHF.

This clonotype was seen only a few times. The genes are TRBV29-1 and TRBJ1-1; D not resolved. V lost 1 base to trimming and J lost 6 bases, with 6 bases between them. CDR3 size: 11 residues. Germline V lookup: CDR1 SQVTM, CDR2 ANQGSEA. The CDR3 spells CSVEGSAEAFF. The CDR3 region has the DNA TGCAGCGTTGAAGGGTCAGCTGAAGCTTTCTTT.

As regards this clonotype: The CDR3 does not end in the conserved phenylalanine or tryptophan, so this is likely a read error. The V gene is TRBV7-9, the J gene TRBJ2-1; the D gene is possibly TRBD2 (5 bases). V was trimmed by 5 bases and J by 6 bases, leaving 17 bases between them. There are 15 residues in the CDR3. Germline V gene data show CDR1 as SEHNR and CDR2 as FQNEAQ (reference sequence). The CDR3, as DNA: TGTGCCAGCAGCCAAGGCGGGTTCCGTCTCAATGAGCAGTTCTTA. This sequence encodes CASSQGGFRLNEQFL.

This clonotype appeared a few times. V and J are TRBV7-2 and TRBJ2-1; TRBD2 matches at 7 bases. Germline V gene sequence: CDR1 SGHTA, CDR2 FQGNSA. With V trimmed by 2 bases and J by 8 bases, 12 bases remained unmatched. The CDR3 contains 16 residues. The CDR3 is CASSLPARLAFDEQFF. The CDR3 coding sequence is TGTGCCAGCAGCTTACCCGCCCGACTAGCATTCGATGAGCAGTTCTTC.

The chain links TRBV7-2 to TRBJ2-5, with D unresolved. Germline V gene data show CDR1 as SGHTA and CDR2 as FQGNSA. This CDR3 is built from 14 residues. The V gene lost 2 bases and the J gene lost 4 bases, with 11 bases spanning the gap. CDR3 amino acids: CASSLWGGRETQYF. DNA of the CDR3: TGTGCCAGCAGCTTATGGGGTGGGCGAGAGACCCAGTACTTC.

This chain uses TRBV9 with TRBJ2-1; no reliable D call. CDR1 is SGDLS and CDR2 is YYNGEE in the germline V gene. The ends were cut back, 4 bases at V and 2 bases at J, with 7 bases in the middle. The CDR3 contains 13 residues. CDR3 sequence reads: CASSPWPYNEQFF. CDR3 in DNA: TGTGCCAGCAGCCCGTGGCCCTACAATGAGCAGTTCTTC.

This clonotype came up a few times. The rearrangement joins TRBV7-2 to TRBJ1-1; D perhaps matches TRBD1 (5 bases). The CDR3 is made up of 15 amino acids. CDR1 is SGHTA and CDR2 is FQGNSA in the germline V gene. V was pared by 0 bases and J by 7 bases, with 15 bases between. Written as DNA, the CDR3 is TGTGCCAGCAGCTTAGCGGGGCCCGCGGCAAGTGAAGCTTTCTTT. Encoded protein: CASSLAGPAASEAFF.

This clonotype was seen more than once but under ten times. J is TRBJ2-7 and V is TRBV9, with D tentatively TRBD1 or TRBD2 (5 bases each). The V end was cut by 3 bases, the J end by 5 bases, with 15 bases between. The CDR3 is made up of 14 amino acids. Germline assignment: CDR1 SGDLS and CDR2 YYNGEE. The CDR3: CASSGGTHGNEQYF. CDR3 sequence (DNA): TGTGCCAGCAGCGGAGGGACCCACGGGAACGAGCAGTACTTC.

As concerns this clonotype: Germline and junction disagree at one end, which may indicate a read error. V is TRBV4-3 and J is TRBJ2-7; D remains ambiguous. Germline V gene sequence: CDR1 LGHNA, CDR2 YSLEER. The CDR3 is made up of 12 amino acids. The CDR3 nucleotides read TGCGCCAGCAGCCAAGAGGGGTACGAGCGGTACTTC. This translates into CASSQEGYERYF.